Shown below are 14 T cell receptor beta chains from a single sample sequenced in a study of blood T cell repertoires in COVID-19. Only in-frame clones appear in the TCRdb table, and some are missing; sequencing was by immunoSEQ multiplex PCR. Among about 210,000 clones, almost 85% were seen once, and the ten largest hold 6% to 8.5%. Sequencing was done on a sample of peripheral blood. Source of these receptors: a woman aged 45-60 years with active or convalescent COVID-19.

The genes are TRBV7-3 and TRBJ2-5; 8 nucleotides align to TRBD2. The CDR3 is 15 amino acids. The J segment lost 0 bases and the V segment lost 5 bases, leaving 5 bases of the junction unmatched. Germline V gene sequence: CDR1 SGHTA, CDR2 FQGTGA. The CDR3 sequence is CASSTTGGYQETQYF. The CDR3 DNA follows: TGTGCCAGCAGCACCACGGGGGGGTACCAAGAGACCCAGTACTTC. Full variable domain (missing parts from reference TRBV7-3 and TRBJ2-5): GAGVSQTPSNKVTEKGKYVELRCDPISGHTALYWYRQSLGQGPEFLIYFQGTGAADDSGLPNDRFFAVRPEGSVSTLKIQRTERGDSAVYLCASSTTGGYQETQYFGPGTRLLVL.

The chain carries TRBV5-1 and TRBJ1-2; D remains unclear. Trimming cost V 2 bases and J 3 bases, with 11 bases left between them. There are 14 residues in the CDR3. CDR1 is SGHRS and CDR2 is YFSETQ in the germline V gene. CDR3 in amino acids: CASSFSRGHYGYTF. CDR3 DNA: TGCGCCAGCAGCTTCTCCAGAGGGCACTATGGCTACACCTTC. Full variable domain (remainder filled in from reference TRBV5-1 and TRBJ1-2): KAGVTQTPRYLIKTRGQQVTLSCSPISGHRSVSWYQQTPGQGLQFLFEYFSETQRNKGNFPGRFSGRQFSNSRSEMNVSTLELGDSALYLCASSFSRGHYGYTFGSGTRLTVV.

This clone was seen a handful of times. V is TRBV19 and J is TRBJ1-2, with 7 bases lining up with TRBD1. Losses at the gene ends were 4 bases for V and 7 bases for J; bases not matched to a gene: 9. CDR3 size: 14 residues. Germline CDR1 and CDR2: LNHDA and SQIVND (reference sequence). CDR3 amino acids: CASSTQQGQLGYTF. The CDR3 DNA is TGTGCCAGTAGTACCCAACAGGGACAGCTTGGCTACACCTTC. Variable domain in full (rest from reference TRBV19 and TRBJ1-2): DGGITQSPKYLFRKEGQNVTLSCEQNLNHDAMYWYRQDPGQGLRLIYYSQIVNDFQKGDIAEGYSVSREKKESFPLTVTSAQKNPTAFYLCASSTQQGQLGYTFGSGTRLTVV.

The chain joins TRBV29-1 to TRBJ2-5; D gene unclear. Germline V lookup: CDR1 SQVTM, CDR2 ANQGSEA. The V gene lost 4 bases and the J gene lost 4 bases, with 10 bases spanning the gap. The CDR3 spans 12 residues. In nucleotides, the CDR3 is TGCAGCGTTGGAGGCATAGTAGAGACCCAGTACTTC. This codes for CSVGGIVETQYF.

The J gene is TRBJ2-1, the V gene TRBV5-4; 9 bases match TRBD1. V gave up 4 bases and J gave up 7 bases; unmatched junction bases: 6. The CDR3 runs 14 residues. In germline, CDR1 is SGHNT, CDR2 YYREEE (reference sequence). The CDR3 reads CASSPGTGKNEQFF. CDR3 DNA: TGTGCCAGCAGCCCCGGGACAGGGAAAAATGAGCAGTTCTTC. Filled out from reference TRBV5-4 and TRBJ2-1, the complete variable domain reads ETGVTQSPTHLIKTRGQQVTLRCSSQSGHNTVSWYQQALGQGPQFIFQYYREEENGRGNFPPRFSGLQFPNYSSELNVNALELDDSALYLCASSPGTGKNEQFFGPGTRLTVL.

The CDR3 DNA is TGTGCCAGCCCCCCGGGACAGGAGATTGATACGCAGTATTTT. Translated, it gives CASPPGQEIDTQYF. V gene TRBV28 combines with J gene TRBJ2-3; TRBD1 aligns across 8 bases. V shed 8 bases, J shed 6 bases, and the junction held 10 bases outside the gene matches. The CDR3 covers 14 residues. Germline CDR1 and CDR2: MDHEN and SYDVKM.

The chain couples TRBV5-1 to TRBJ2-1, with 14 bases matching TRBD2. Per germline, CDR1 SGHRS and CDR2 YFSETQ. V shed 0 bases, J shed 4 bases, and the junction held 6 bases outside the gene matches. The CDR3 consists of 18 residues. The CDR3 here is CASSLGLAGGPNYNEQFF. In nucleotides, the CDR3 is TGCGCCAGCAGCTTGGGACTAGCGGGAGGGCCGAATTACAATGAGCAGTTCTTC. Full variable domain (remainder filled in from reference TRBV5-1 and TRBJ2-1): KAGVTQTPRYLIKTRGQQVTLSCSPISGHRSVSWYQQTPGQGLQFLFEYFSETQRNKGNFPGRFSGRQFSNSRSEMNVSTLELGDSALYLCASSLGLAGGPNYNEQFFGPGTRLTVL.

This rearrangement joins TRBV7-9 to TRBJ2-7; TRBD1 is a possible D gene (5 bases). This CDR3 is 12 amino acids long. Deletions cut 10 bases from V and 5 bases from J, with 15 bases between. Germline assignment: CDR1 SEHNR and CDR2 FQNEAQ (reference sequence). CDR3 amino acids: CATSSKGNEQYV. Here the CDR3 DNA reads TGTGCCACCTCATCGAAGGGGAACGAGCAGTACGTC.

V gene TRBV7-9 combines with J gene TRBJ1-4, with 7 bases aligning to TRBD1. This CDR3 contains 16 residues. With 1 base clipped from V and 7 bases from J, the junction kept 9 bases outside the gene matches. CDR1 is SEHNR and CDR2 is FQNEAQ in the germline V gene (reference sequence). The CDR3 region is CASSLVGYRGSEKLFF. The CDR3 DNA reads TGTGCCAGCAGCTTAGTAGGGTACAGGGGCTCTGAAAAACTGTTTTTT.

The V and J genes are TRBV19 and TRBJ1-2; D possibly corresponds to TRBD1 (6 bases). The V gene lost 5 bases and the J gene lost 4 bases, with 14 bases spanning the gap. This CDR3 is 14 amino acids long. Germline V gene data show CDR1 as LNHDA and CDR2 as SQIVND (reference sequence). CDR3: CASSRGTGRYGYTF. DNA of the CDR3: TGTGCCAGTAGTCGGGGAACAGGGCGCTATGGCTACACCTTC.

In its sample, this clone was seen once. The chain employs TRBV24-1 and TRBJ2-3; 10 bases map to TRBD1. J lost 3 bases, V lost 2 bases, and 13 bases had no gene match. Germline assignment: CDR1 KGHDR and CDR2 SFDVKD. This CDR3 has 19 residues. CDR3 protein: CATSDSRPTPGQGTDTQYF. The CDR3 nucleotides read TGTGCCACCAGTGATTCCCGCCCGACGCCGGGACAGGGGACAGATACGCAGTATTTT.

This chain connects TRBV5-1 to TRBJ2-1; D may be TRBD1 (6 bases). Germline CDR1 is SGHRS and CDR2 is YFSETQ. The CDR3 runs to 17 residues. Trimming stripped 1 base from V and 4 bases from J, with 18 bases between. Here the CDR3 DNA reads TGCGCCAGCAGCTTGAGGGTCCTGACAGGCTCATACAATGAGCAGTTCTTC. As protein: CASSLRVLTGSYNEQFF.

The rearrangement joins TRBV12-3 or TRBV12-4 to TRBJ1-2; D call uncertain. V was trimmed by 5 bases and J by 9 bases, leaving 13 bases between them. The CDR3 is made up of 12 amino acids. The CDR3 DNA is TGTGCCAGCAGTCCCCAGGTGGTTAGCTACACCTTC. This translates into CASSPQVVSYTF.

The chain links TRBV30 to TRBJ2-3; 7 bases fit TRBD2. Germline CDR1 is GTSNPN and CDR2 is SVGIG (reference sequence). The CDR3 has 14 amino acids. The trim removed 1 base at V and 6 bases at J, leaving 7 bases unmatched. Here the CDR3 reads CAWSAGTNGDTQYF. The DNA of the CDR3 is TGTGCCTGGAGTGCCGGGACTAACGGGGATACGCAGTATTTT.